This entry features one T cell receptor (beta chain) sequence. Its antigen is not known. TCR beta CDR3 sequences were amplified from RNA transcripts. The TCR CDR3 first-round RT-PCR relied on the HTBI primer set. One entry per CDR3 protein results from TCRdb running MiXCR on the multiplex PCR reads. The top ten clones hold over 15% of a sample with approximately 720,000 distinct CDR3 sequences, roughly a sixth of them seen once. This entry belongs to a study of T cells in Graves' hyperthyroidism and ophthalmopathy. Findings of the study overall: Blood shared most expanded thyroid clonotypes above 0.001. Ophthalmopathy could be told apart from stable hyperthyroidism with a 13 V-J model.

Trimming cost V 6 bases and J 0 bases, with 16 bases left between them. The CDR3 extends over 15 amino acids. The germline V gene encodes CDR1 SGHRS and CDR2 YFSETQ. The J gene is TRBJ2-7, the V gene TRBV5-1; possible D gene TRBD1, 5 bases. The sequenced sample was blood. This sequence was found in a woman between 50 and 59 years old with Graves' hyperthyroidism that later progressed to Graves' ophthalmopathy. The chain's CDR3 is CASTPRAESSYEQYF. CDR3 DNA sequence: TGCGCCAGCACCCCCAGGGCCGAGTCCTCCTACGAGCAGTACTTC.